This paragraph covers one T cell receptor beta chain sequence. Its target is not known. These data originate in a study of cytomegalovirus exposure and HLA in healthy donors. Study-level results: For TCR beta chains, V- and J-gene trimming was later linked to a missense DCLRE1C variant.

Germline CDR1 is MNHEY and CDR2 is SVGAGI. The V end lost 2 bases, the J end lost 2 bases, and 16 bases lay between the germline ends. There are 16 residues in the CDR3. The PCR ran on 60 Vbeta and 13 Jbeta primers. Clones were sequenced by immunoSEQ multiplex PCR, and TCRdb holds only the in-frame ones, with some missing. The table has more than 150,000 clones, roughly four fifths seen once; the top ten hold roughly 2.1%. This chain connects TRBV6-5 to TRBJ2-7; D is unresolved. This receptor was identified in a woman aged 18-30 years in good health and CMV-seropositive. Sequencing input: PBMCs. The CDR3 DNA reads TGTGCCAGCAGTTACCACTGGGCAGCCTCACCCTACGAGCAGTACTTC. Its translation is CASSYHWAASPYEQYF.